The entry below describes one T cell receptor beta chain. This entry is derived from a study of blood T cell repertoires in COVID-19. Study-wide background: The United States, Italy and Spain provided the acute and convalescent COVID-19 samples. T cells, B-cell-depleted T cells, or PBMCs supplied cDNA or gDNA.

From germline, CDR1 is MNHEY and CDR2 SMNVEV (reference sequence). The CDR3 covers 15 residues. V trimming: 5 bases; J trimming: 3 bases; junction bases outside the gene matches: 5. Original analysis: Reference gene primer amplification gave estimated nucleated cell counts. The repertoire was sequenced with immunoSEQ multiplex PCR; TCRdb's copy has only in-frame clones and lacks some. V and J calls plus clone size are reproduced from that table; the DNA served to infer D and trimming. The data hold about 130,000 clones, with more than 75% observed a single time. The rearrangement joins TRBV27 to TRBJ2-7; 12 bases fit TRBD2. The sequencing sample was made of peripheral blood. This receptor was identified in a woman aged 45-59 years who had recovered from COVID-19. The CDR3 protein is CASSLAGGMNYEQYF. CDR3 nucleotide sequence: TGTGCCAGCAGTCTAGCGGGGGGGATGAACTACGAGCAGTACTTC.